This T cell receptor beta chain originates from a study of blood T cell repertoires in COVID-19. There are 17 residues in the CDR3. CDR1 KGHSY and CDR2 FQNENV come from the germline V gene. J lost 5 bases, V lost 4 bases, and 14 bases had no gene match. In the original analysis: From reference gene primer amplification, estimates of nucleated cell counts were derived. The assay was immunoSEQ multiplex PCR, and TCRdb's table has in-frame clones only and misses some. The V and J calls and the clone size are those of that table, but D and trimming were determined from the DNA. The sample carries roughly 50,000 clones, about 91% recorded once.

This receptor was identified in a man between 45 and 60 years old with active COVID-19. The sequencing sample was made of peripheral blood. V gene TRBV16 combines with J gene TRBJ1-1; TRBD1 agrees at 9 bases. DNA of the CDR3: TGTGCCAGCAGCCTAAACCCCCACAGGGGGCGTTTAACTGAAGCTTTCTTT. Protein sequence: CASSLNPHRGRLTEAFF.